This passage covers 20 T cell receptor beta chains from one sample sequenced in a study of spatial heterogeneity in lung cancer. Their antigen targets remain unknown. MiXCR, run by TCRdb on the 5' RACE reads, gives a single entry per CDR3 protein. Of under 20,000 distinct CDR3 sequences detected, 5.8% appear once; the ten largest clones hold under 13%. General observations from the study: Within tumors, counts of expanded alpha and beta TCRs tracked tumor mutation counts.

Time point reported: sample taken at primary tumor resection. Sequenced material: lung tumor tissue, taken at surgery. The receptors shown here come from a female donor with early-stage non-small cell lung cancer.

This clonotype has a handful of counts. Being off target in a library aimed at alpha chains, this beta chain has a size of little meaning. The chain combines TRBV5-1 with TRBJ2-1; D uncertain. The length of the CDR3 is 14 residues. Trimming took 5 bases from V and 0 from J, leaving 9 bases between them. Germline CDR1 reads SGHRS; CDR2 reads YFSETQ. This CDR3 reads CASRAEPSYNEQFF. The CDR3 coding sequence is TGCGCCAGCAGAGCTGAGCCCTCCTACAATGAGCAGTTCTTC. The full variable domain, with the rest looked up from reference TRBV5-1 and TRBJ2-1, is KAGVTQTPRYLIKTRGQQVTLSCSPISGHRSVSWYQQTPGQGLQFLFEYFSETQRNKGNFPGRFSGRQFSNSRSEMNVSTLELGDSALYLCASRAEPSYNEQFFGPGTRLTVL.

In its sample, this clonotype ranks as medium-sized (0.01 to 0.1%). This beta chain was picked up by a library intended for alpha chains and is off target, so its count carries little meaning. This chain joins TRBV6-2 or TRBV6-3 and TRBJ2-7; weak D call: TRBD1 (5 bases). V lost 4 bases, J lost 2 bases, and 9 bases lay in between. The CDR3 spans 13 residues. Looked up from germline, CDR1 is MNHEY and CDR2 is SVGEGT. The CDR3 DNA follows: TGTGCCAGCAGTTGGGGCCCAACCTACGAGCAGTACTTC. Translated, it gives CASSWGPTYEQYF.

Of note for this clonotype: Little can be read into the size of this beta chain, an off-target read in a library designed for alpha chains. The gene calls are TRBV2 and TRBJ2-7; a possible D gene is TRBD1 (5 bases). The CDR3 is 15 residues long. V lost 4 bases and J lost 1, with 14 bases in between. Germline CDR1 reads SNHLY; CDR2 reads FYNNEI. CDR3 protein: CASSGAGRSSYEQYF. In nucleotides, the CDR3 is TGTGCCAGCAGTGGGGCAGGGCGTTCATCCTACGAGCAGTACTTC. Full variable domain (outside the CDR3, taken from reference TRBV2 and TRBJ2-7): EPEVTQTPSHQVTQMGQEVILRCVPISNHLYFYWYRQILGQKVEFLVSFYNNEISEKSEIFDDQFSVERPDGSNFTLKIRSTKLEDSAMYFCASSGAGRSSYEQYFGPGTRLTVT.

This clonotype has at least ten counts. This beta chain turned up in a library designed for alpha chains; as an off-target read, its abundance says little. The rearrangement links TRBV5-1 to TRBJ1-6, with 9 bases identical to TRBD1. CDR1 is SGHRS and CDR2 is YFSETQ in the germline V gene. This CDR3 has 14 residues. After removal of 4 bases from V and 10 bases from J, the junction contained 6 bases not matched to a gene. CDR3 coding DNA: TGCGCCAGCAGCAAGGACAGGGGAGGCTCACCCCTCCACTTT. Protein sequence: CASSKDRGGSPLHF.

This clonotype was seen repeatedly, ten times or more. This beta chain is off target for a library built for alpha chains, so its abundance means little. The V gene is TRBV28, the J gene TRBJ1-4; TRBD1 aligns across 11 bases. Looked up from germline, CDR1 is MDHEN and CDR2 is SYDVKM. The CDR3 consists of 16 residues. Losses at the gene ends were 6 bases for V and 8 bases for J; bases not matched to a gene: 11. This CDR3 is CASSRGQGAWWEKLFF. Written as DNA, the CDR3 is TGTGCCAGCAGCCGCGGACAGGGGGCTTGGTGGGAAAAACTGTTTTTT.

By proportion, this clonotype is large. Compared with germline, one end of the junction differs, possibly owing to a read error. The size of this beta chain means little, since it is a stray read in a library made for alpha chains. The chain carries TRBV7-9 and TRBJ1-1; no reliable D call. This CDR3 comprises 15 residues. Germline V CDR1 and CDR2: SEHNR, FQNEAQ (reference sequence). The CDR3 sequence: CASSPPGTLNTEAFF. The CDR3, as DNA: TGCGCCAGCAGCCCTCCGGGCACCCTGAACACTGAAGCTTTCTTT.

This clonotype was seen many times. With the library built for alpha chains, this beta chain is off target and its frequency is not meaningful. V and J are TRBV20-1 and TRBJ2-7, with TRBD2 matching 7 bases. This CDR3 has 15 residues. Trimming took 1 base from V and 3 from J; bases not matched to a gene: 9. Germline V gene data show CDR1 as DFQATT and CDR2 as SNEGSKA (reference sequence). CDR3 sequence reads: CSARAGREGDYEQYF. In nucleotides, the CDR3 is TGCAGTGCTAGAGCAGGGAGGGAGGGAGACTACGAGCAGTACTTC.

This clonotype was recorded at least ten times. Since it is a stray read in a library aimed at alpha chains, this beta chain has a size that is not meaningful. The rearrangement links TRBV5-1 to TRBJ2-1; D may correspond to TRBD1 or TRBD2 (6 bases each). Deletions cut 6 bases from V and 8 bases from J, with 18 bases between. In germline, CDR1 is SGHRS, CDR2 YFSETQ. This CDR3 has 14 residues. DNA for the CDR3: TGCGCCAGCACCCATAGCGGAGGGGGAGATGAGCAGTTCTTC. It specifies CASTHSGGGDEQFF.

To note about this clonotype: This beta chain came through as a stray read in a library set up for alpha chains, and its size says little. The V call is TRBV12-3 or TRBV12-4, the J call TRBJ2-1; D is possibly TRBD2 (5 bases). Trimming removed 6 bases from V and 10 bases from J, with 13 bases in between. The CDR3 consists of 12 residues. The CDR3 region is CASSLRTSEQFF. The CDR3 nucleotides are TGTGCCAGCAGCCTACGGACTTCCGAGCAGTTCTTC.

This clonotype was seen only a few times. A library made for alpha chains picked up this beta chain off target, so its size means little. This chain uses TRBV23-1 with TRBJ2-7; 8 positions match TRBD2. TRBV23-1 is identified as an open reading frame with a role that is uncertain. The CDR3 is 16 residues long. Germline trimming cut 3 bases from V and 6 bases from J; bases unmatched to any gene: 13. CDR3 region: CASSQLLAGIEPEQYF. In nucleotides, the CDR3 is TGCGCCAGCAGTCAGCTCCTAGCGGGCATCGAACCCGAGCAGTACTTC.

This clonotype is labeled as medium-sized. With the library built for alpha chains, this beta chain is off target and its frequency is not meaningful. The chain links TRBV15 to TRBJ2-7, with a possible D match to TRBD2 (6 bases). The CDR3 contains 16 residues. Germline V gene sequence: CDR1 LNHNV, CDR2 YYDKDF (reference sequence). Trimming removed 0 bases from V and 0 bases from J, with 12 bases in between. In nucleotides, the CDR3 is TGTGCCACCAGCAGAGATTCGGGTAGCGGCTCCTACGAGCAGTACTTC. It codes for CATSRDSGSGSYEQYF.

The table lists this clonotype with many counts. This beta chain is off target for a library built for alpha chains, so its abundance means little. This chain uses TRBV7-6 with TRBJ2-1; 8 bases match TRBD2. The CDR3 covers 14 residues. The V and J ends lost 4 bases and 9 bases, in that order; junction bases with no gene match: 8. Germline-derived CDR1 and CDR2 are SGHVS and FNYEAQ. The DNA of the CDR3 is TGTGCCAGCAGCTCCTCCGGGACTAGTCGTGAGCAGTTCTTC. Its translation is CASSSSGTSREQFF.

This clonotype was seen ten or more times. With the library built for alpha chains, this beta chain is off target and its frequency is not meaningful. This chain connects TRBV9 to TRBJ2-3, with a possible D match to TRBD2 (6 bases). The CDR3 sequence is 15 residues long. V dropped 4 bases and J dropped 3 bases, with 15 bases sitting between them. Per germline, CDR1 SGDLS and CDR2 YYNGEE. The CDR3 protein is CASSPPGGSTDTQYF. The CDR3 DNA follows: TGTGCCAGCAGCCCCCCTGGGGGGTCAACAGATACGCAGTATTTT.

This clonotype is classed as medium-sized. The size of this beta chain means little, since it is a stray read in a library made for alpha chains. The rearrangement uses TRBV18 and TRBJ2-5; D unclear. CDR1 and CDR2 (germline): KGHSH, LQKENI. V was trimmed by 2 bases and J by 4 bases, leaving 2 bases between them. This CDR3 comprises 11 residues. Here the CDR3 reads CASSPGETQYF. CDR3 in DNA: TGTGCCAGCTCACCAGGAGAGACCCAGTACTTC.

At least ten counts were recorded for this clonotype. This beta chain is a stray read from a library made for alpha chains; its abundance is not meaningful. The J gene is TRBJ2-7, the V gene TRBV19, with 7 bases identical to TRBD1. The germline CDR1 and CDR2 sequences are LNHDA and SQIVND (reference sequence). This CDR3 spans 14 amino acids. V shed 10 bases and J 6 bases; nucleotides not matched to a gene: 15. The CDR3 DNA reads as TGTGCCACCAAGAGGGGGACAGAGGCTAGCGAGCAGTACTTC. Its translation: CATKRGTEASEQYF.

This clonotype occurred many times. This beta chain slipped into a library made for alpha chains as a stray read, so its size is not meaningful. V and J are TRBV10-2 and TRBJ2-2; 10 positions agree with TRBD2. V shed 0 bases, J shed 5 bases, and the junction held 3 bases outside the gene matches. This CDR3 is 16 amino acids long. CDR1 and CDR2 (germline): WSHSY, SAAADI. CDR3 residues: CASSESKAGGTGELFF. In DNA form, the CDR3 reads TGCGCCAGCAGTGAGTCGAAAGCGGGAGGGACCGGGGAGCTGTTTTTT.

This clonotype was found a few times. The junction departs from germline at one end; a sequencing error may be responsible. For a library built for alpha chains, this beta chain is a stray read; little rests on its size. The rearrangement links TRBV4-2 to TRBJ1-5; a weak D match, TRBD1 (6 bases). The germline V gene encodes CDR1 LGHNA and CDR2 YNFKEQ. The CDR3 covers 15 residues. The CDR3 nucleotides read TGTGCCAGCAGACAAGACAGGTCCAGCAATCAGCCCCAGCATTTT. This gives the protein CASRQDRSSNQPQHF.

This clonotype has ten or more counts. Being off target in a library aimed at alpha chains, this beta chain has a size of little meaning. This chain links TRBV28 with TRBJ2-3; D unresolved. The CDR3 runs 13 residues. Germline V CDR1 and CDR2: MDHEN, SYDVKM. Trimming removed 6 bases at V and 4 bases at J, with 11 bases between. In DNA, the CDR3 is TGTGCCAGCAGCTCGCTCGGTTCAGATACGCAGTATTTT. Encoded protein: CASSSLGSDTQYF.

Many counts were recorded for this clonotype. For a library built for alpha chains, this beta chain is a stray read; little rests on its size. The chain uses TRBV20-1 and TRBJ2-7, with TRBD2 matching over 9 bases. Losses at the gene ends were 1 base for V and 3 bases for J; bases not matched to a gene: 13. The CDR3 consists of 17 residues. Germline CDR1 reads DFQATT; CDR2 reads SNEGSKA (reference sequence). The CDR3 spells CSARVPSGTLGRYEQYF. The CDR3 DNA reads as TGCAGTGCTAGAGTCCCTAGCGGGACCCTCGGACGCTACGAGCAGTACTTC.

Regarding this clonotype: With the library built for alpha chains, this beta chain is off target and its frequency is not meaningful. V gene TRBV7-2 combines with J gene TRBJ2-5, with 7 positions matching TRBD1. Germline V lookup: CDR1 SGHTA, CDR2 FQGNSA. Germline trimming cut 2 bases from V and 1 base from J; bases unmatched to any gene: 1. This CDR3 is built from 14 residues. This chain's CDR3 is CASSLNRGQETQYF. For the CDR3, the DNA is TGTGCCAGCAGCTTAAACAGGGGCCAAGAGACCCAGTACTTC.